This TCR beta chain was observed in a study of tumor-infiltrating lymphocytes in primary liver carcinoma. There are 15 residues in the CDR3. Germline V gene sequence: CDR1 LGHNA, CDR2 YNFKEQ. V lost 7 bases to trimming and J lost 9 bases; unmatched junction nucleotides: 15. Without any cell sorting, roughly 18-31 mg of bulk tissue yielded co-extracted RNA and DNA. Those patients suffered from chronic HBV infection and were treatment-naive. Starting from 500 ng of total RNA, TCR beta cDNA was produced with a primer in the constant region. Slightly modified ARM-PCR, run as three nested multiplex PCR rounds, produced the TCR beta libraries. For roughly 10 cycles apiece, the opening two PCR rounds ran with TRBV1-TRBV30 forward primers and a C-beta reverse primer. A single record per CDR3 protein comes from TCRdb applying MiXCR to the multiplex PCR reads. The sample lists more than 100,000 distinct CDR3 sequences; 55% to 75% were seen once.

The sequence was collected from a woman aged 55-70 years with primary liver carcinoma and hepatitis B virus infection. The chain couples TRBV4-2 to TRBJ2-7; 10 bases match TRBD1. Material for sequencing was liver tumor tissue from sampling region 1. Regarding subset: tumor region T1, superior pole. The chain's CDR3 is CASNTRQGARGGQYF. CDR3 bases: TGTGCCAGCAACACGAGACAGGGGGCTAGGGGGGGGCAGTACTTC.